This T cell receptor (beta chain) was sequenced for a study of blood T cells in healthy people across ages. General study results and limits: Relative to aged donors, long-lived donors carried more naive CD4+ cells and displayed higher diversity.

This CDR3 is 15 amino acids long. Germline V gene sequence: CDR1 DFQATT, CDR2 SNEGSKA (reference sequence). V was shortened by 3 bases and J by 0 bases, with 13 bases between the two germline ends. Primers used in a second PCR of about 6 to 11 cycles were a sample-barcoded 5' primer and a J-beta primer mix. A minimum of 2.5 million CDR3-containing paired-end reads was obtained for each sample. TCRdb processed the 5' RACE reads anew with MiXCR; each CDR3 protein has one entry. The table shows some 1.5 million distinct CDR3 sequences, with 28% occurring only once. This clonotype was picked up many times. Its antigen is unidentified.

The sample consisted of blood. This sequence joins TRBV20-1 and TRBJ2-3; no reliable D call. The source is a woman aged 25 to 39 in good health. CDR3: CSASYAGSSTDTQYF. CDR3 coding DNA: TGCAGTGCTAGTTATGCAGGTTCTAGCACAGATACGCAGTATTTT.